These 9 T cell receptor beta chains were sequenced from one sample in a study of blood T cells in healthy people across ages. Then a second PCR, running roughly 7 to 11 cycles, was carried out with a sample-barcoded 5' primer and a J-beta primer mix. TCRdb reanalysed the 5' RACE reads using MiXCR and keeps one entry per CDR3 protein. Of 910,000 or so distinct CDR3 sequences detected, about 51% appear once; the ten largest clones hold over 20%. The sample was blood. The source of these receptors is a woman in her sixties in good health.

This clonotype was seen a handful of times. The genes are TRBV13 and TRBJ1-1; 8 bases agree with TRBD1. The ends lost 5 bases at V and 4 bases at J; junction bases unmatched: 9. The germline V gene encodes CDR1 PRHDT and CDR2 FYEKMQ (reference sequence). The CDR3 loop spans 15 amino acids. The CDR3 sequence: CASSNRGMGITEAFF. The CDR3, as DNA: TGTGCCAGCAGCAACAGGGGGATGGGGATCACTGAAGCTTTCTTT.

This clonotype appeared a few times. The chain employs TRBV25-1 and TRBJ2-5; D is tentatively TRBD1 or TRBD2 (5 bases each). Germline-derived CDR1 and CDR2 are MGHDK and SYGVNS. The CDR3 length is 14 residues. With 4 bases removed from V and 5 bases from J, the gap between germline ends came to 14 bases. CDR3 region: CASSVGTRVETQYF. CDR3 sequence (DNA): TGTGCCAGCAGTGTGGGGACCCGGGTGGAGACCCAGTACTTC.

Of note for this clonotype: The junction differs from germline at one of its ends, possibly a read error. The V and J genes are TRBV12-3 or TRBV12-4 and TRBJ1-5; tentatively, D is TRBD1 (5 bases). This CDR3 spans 14 amino acids. CDR3 DNA: TGTGCCAACAGTCCGACAGTTAGGGATCAGCCCCAGCATTTT. Its translation is CANSPTVRDQPQHF.

The chain joins TRBV7-2 to TRBJ1-5; D remains unclear. Germline V lookup: CDR1 SGHTA, CDR2 FQGNSA. CDR3 size: 14 residues. Trimming cost V 4 bases and J 3 bases, with 10 bases left between them. The CDR3 reads CASSSKGDNQPQHF. For the CDR3, the DNA is TGTGCCAGCAGCTCCAAGGGAGACAATCAGCCCCAGCATTTT. The entire variable domain, with the rest obtained from reference TRBV7-2 and TRBJ1-5, is as follows: GAGVSQSPSNKVTEKGKDVELRCDPISGHTALYWYRQSLGQGLEFLIYFQGNSAPDKSGLPSDRFSAERTGGSVSTLTIQRTQQEDSAVYLCASSSKGDNQPQHFGDGTRLSIL.

This clonotype has more than one count but fewer than ten. The genes are TRBV15 and TRBJ2-3, with D uncertain. Germline V gene data show CDR1 as LNHNV and CDR2 as YYDKDF (reference sequence). The CDR3 is 15 amino acids. The V and J ends lost 0 bases and 2 bases respectively, with 9 bases between them. The CDR3 nucleotides read TGTGCCACCAGCAGAGAGGCAGATACCACAGATACGCAGTATTTT. The encoded protein is CATSREADTTDTQYF.

The chain recombines TRBV4-1 with TRBJ1-1; D ambiguous. The germline V gene has CDR1 MGHRA and CDR2 YSYEKL. The CDR3 runs to 15 residues. V lost 4 bases to trimming and J lost 1 base, with 13 bases between them. In DNA, the CDR3 is TGCGCCAGCAGCCCCGGTCGGGGAGCGAACACTGAAGCTTTCTTT. This translates into CASSPGRGANTEAFF.

V and J are TRBV6-2 or TRBV6-3 and TRBJ2-7, with D possibly matching TRBD2 (5 bases). In germline, CDR1 is MNHEY, CDR2 SVGEGT. The CDR3 sequence is 11 residues long. V was cut by 10 bases and J by 5 bases, with 12 bases left in between. This CDR3 reads CAITGGHEQYF. The CDR3 DNA reads as TGTGCCATCACTGGAGGTCACGAGCAGTACTTC.

This clonotype was counted a few times. The rearrangement joins TRBV6-5 to TRBJ1-2; 7 positions match TRBD1. Trimming cost V 7 bases and J 0 bases; bases outside gene matches: 2. The CDR3 sequence is 13 residues long. Germline lookup yields CDR1 MNHEY and CDR2 SVGAGI. The CDR3 region has the DNA TGTGCCAGCAATGACAGGGCTAACTATGGCTACACCTTC. Translated: CASNDRANYGYTF.

The chain is built from TRBV13 and TRBJ2-7, with 10 bases lining up with TRBD2. The CDR3 extends over 14 amino acids. Germline CDR1 is PRHDT and CDR2 is FYEKMQ (reference sequence). Unmatched junction bases numbered 5, after V lost 7 bases and J lost 2 bases. The CDR3 sequence: CASTLSGRAYEQYF. CDR3 nucleotide sequence: TGTGCCAGCACCCTAAGCGGGAGGGCCTACGAGCAGTACTTC.